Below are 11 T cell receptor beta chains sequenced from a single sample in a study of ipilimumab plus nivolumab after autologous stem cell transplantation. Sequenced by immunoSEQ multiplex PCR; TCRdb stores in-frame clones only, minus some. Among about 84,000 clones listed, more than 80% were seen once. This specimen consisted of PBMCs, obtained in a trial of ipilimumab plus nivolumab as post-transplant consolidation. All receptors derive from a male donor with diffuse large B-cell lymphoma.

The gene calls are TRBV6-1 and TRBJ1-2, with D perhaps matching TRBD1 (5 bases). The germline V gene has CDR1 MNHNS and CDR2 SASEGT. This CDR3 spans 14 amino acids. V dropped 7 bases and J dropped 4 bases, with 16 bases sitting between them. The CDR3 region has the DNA TGTGCCAGCATGCGTGGAGACAGAATCTATGGCTACACCTTC. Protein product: CASMRGDRIYGYTF.

CDR3 in DNA: TGTGCCAGCAGCCCATCGATGGGGGAACTACCTGGAAACACCATATATTTT. Protein sequence: CASSPSMGELPGNTIYF. The chain is built from TRBV27 and TRBJ1-3; D perhaps matches TRBD1 (5 bases). Trimming took 6 bases from V and 2 from J, leaving 20 bases between them. The CDR3 is made up of 17 amino acids. Per the germline V gene, CDR1 is MNHEY and CDR2 is SMNVEV (reference sequence).

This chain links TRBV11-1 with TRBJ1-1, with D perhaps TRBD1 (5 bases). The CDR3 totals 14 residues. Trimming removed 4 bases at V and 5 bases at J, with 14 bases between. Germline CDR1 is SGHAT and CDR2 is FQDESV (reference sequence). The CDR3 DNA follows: TGTGCCAGCAGCTCCCTAAGCAGGGATACTGAAGCTTTCTTT. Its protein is CASSSLSRDTEAFF.

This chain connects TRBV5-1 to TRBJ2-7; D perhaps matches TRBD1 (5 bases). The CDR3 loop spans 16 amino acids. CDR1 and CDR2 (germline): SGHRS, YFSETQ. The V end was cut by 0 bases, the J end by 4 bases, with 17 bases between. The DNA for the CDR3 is TGCGCCAGCAGCTTGGTGGCAGGGTCTGGGTCTTACGAGCAGTACTTC. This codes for CASSLVAGSGSYEQYF. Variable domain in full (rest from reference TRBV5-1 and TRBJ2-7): KAGVTQTPRYLIKTRGQQVTLSCSPISGHRSVSWYQQTPGQGLQFLFEYFSETQRNKGNFPGRFSGRQFSNSRSEMNVSTLELGDSALYLCASSLVAGSGSYEQYFGPGTRLTVT.

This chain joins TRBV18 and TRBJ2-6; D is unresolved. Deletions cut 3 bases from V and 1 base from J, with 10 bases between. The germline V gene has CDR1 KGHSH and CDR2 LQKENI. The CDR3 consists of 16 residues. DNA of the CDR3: TGTGCCAGCTCACCTTACAAGGGTTCTGGGGCCAACGTCCTGACTTTC. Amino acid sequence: CASSPYKGSGANVLTF.

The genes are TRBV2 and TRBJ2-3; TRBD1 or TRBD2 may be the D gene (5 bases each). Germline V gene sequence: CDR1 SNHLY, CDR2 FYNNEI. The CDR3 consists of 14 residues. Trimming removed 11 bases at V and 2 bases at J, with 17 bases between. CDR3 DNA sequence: TGTGCCGGACGTACAGGACTGAACACAGATACGCAGTATTTT. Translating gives CAGRTGLNTDTQYF.

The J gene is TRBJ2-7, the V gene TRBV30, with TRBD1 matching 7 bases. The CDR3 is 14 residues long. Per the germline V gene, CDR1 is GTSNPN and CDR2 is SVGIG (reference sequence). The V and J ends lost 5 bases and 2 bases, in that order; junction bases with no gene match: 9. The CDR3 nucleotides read TGTGCCTGGTGTGAACAGGGGTCCCCCTACGAGCAGTACTTC. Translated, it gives CAWCEQGSPYEQYF.

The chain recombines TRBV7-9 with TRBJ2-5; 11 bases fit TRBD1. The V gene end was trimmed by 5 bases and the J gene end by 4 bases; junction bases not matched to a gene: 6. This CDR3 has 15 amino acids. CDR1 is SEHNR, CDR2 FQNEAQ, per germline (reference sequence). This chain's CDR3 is CASSRTDRGPETQYF. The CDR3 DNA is TGTGCCAGCAGCCGGACGGACAGGGGGCCAGAGACCCAGTACTTC.

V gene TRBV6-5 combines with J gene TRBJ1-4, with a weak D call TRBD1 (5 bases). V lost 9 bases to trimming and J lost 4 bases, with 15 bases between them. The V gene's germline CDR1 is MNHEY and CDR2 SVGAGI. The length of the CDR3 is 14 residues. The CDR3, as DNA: TGTGCCAGTAGACCCGGGACCCTTAATGAAAAACTGTTTTTT. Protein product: CASRPGTLNEKLFF.

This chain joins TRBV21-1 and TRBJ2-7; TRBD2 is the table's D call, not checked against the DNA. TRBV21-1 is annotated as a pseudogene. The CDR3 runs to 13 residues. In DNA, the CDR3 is TGTGCCGGCCTTCAGTCCGGGGTCTACGAGCAGTACTTC. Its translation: CAGLQSGVYEQYF.

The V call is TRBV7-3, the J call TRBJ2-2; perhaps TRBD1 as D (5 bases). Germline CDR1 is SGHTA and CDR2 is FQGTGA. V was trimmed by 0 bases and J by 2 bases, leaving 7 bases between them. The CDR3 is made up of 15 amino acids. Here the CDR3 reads CASSLTRVNTGELFF. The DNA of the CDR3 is TGTGCCAGCAGCTTAACCAGGGTCAACACCGGGGAGCTGTTTTTT.